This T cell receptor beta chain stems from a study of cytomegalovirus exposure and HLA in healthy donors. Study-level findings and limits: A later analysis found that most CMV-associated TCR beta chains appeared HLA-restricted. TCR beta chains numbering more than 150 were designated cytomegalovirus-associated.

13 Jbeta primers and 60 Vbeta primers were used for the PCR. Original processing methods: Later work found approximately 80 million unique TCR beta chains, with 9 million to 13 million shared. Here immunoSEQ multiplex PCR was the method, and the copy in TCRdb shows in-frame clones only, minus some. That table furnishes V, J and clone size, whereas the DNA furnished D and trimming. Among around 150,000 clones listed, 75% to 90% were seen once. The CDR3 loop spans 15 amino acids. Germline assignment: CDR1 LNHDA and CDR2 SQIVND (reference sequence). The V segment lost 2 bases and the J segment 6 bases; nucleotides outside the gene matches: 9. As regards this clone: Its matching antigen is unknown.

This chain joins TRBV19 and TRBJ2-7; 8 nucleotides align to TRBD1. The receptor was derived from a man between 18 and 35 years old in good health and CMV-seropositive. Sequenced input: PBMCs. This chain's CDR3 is CASSINGQGAAEQYF. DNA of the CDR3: TGTGCCAGTAGTATAAATGGCCAGGGGGCTGCCGAGCAGTACTTC.